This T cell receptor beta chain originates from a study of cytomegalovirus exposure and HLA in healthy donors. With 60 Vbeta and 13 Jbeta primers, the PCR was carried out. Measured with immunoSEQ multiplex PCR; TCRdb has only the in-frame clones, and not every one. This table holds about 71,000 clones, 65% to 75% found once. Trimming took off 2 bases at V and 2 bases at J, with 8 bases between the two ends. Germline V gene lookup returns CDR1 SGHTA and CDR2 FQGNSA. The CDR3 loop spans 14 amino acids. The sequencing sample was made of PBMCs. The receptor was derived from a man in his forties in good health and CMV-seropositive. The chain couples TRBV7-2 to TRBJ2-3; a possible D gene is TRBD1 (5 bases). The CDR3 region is CASSLQGSTDTQYF. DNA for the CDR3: TGTGCCAGCAGCTTACAGGGCTCCACAGATACGCAGTATTTT.